The 17 T cell receptor beta chains reported below all come from one sample, sequenced in a study of cytomegalovirus exposure and HLA in healthy donors. Method: immunoSEQ multiplex PCR; TCRdb's copy keeps in-frame clones and lacks some. The repertoire holds 150,000 to 200,000 clones, about 82% seen once, with more than 1.4% in the top ten. Sequencing was carried out using PBMCs. The receptors here all came from a woman aged 18 to 35 in good health and CMV-seronegative.

CDR3 coding DNA: TGTGCCAGCAGCCGACAGGACAGGCGGGTAGATGGCTACACCTTC. Amino acids: CASSRQDRRVDGYTF. The rearrangement uses TRBV5-4 and TRBJ1-2; TRBD1 agrees at 7 bases. CDR1 is SGHNT and CDR2 is YYREEE in the germline V gene (reference sequence). The ends lost 4 bases at V and 6 bases at J; junction bases unmatched: 12. The CDR3 loop spans 15 amino acids.

The CDR3 spells CASSMVEGLTAYGYTF. The CDR3 DNA reads as TGTGCCAGTAGTATGGTAGAGGGCCTAACAGCCTATGGCTACACCTTC. This rearrangement joins TRBV19 to TRBJ1-2; D unclear. The CDR3 length is 16 residues. Looked up from germline, CDR1 is LNHDA and CDR2 is SQIVND (reference sequence). With 3 bases removed from V and 4 bases from J, the gap between germline ends came to 18 bases. Combining the CDR3 with reference TRBV19 and TRBJ1-2 gives the whole variable domain DGGITQSPKYLFRKEGQNVTLSCEQNLNHDAMYWYRQDPGQGLRLIYYSQIVNDFQKGDIAEGYSVSREKKESFPLTVTSAQKNPTAFYLCASSMVEGLTAYGYTFGSGTRLTVV.

This chain connects TRBV27 to TRBJ2-3, with 11 bases identical to TRBD2. V shed 5 bases, J shed 6 bases, and the junction held 19 bases outside the gene matches. The CDR3 is made up of 19 amino acids. In germline, CDR1 is MNHEY, CDR2 SMNVEV (reference sequence). The CDR3: CASSRPRLAGPAITDTQYF. DNA for the CDR3: TGTGCCAGCAGTCGTCCCCGACTAGCGGGGCCCGCAATCACGGATACGCAGTATTTT.

The gene calls are TRBV4-1 and TRBJ1-5; no firm D call. Per the germline V gene, CDR1 is MGHRA and CDR2 is YSYEKL. The V and J ends lost 5 bases and 1 base respectively, with 12 bases between them. This CDR3 spans 15 amino acids. The CDR3 DNA sequence: TGCGCCAGCAGCGGAAGCGGGTGGAGCAATCAGCCCCAGCATTTT. It is translated as CASSGSGWSNQPQHF.

CDR3 nucleotides: TGCAGCGTTGGGGACAACTCCTACGAGCAGTACTTC. Amino acids: CSVGDNSYEQYF. The rearrangement links TRBV29-1 to TRBJ2-7; tentatively, D is TRBD1 (6 bases). The V gene lost 4 bases and the J gene lost 0 bases, with 7 bases spanning the gap. This CDR3 comprises 12 residues. Germline values: CDR1 SQVTM, CDR2 ANQGSEA.

The genes are TRBV2 and TRBJ2-7; D is undetermined. V was trimmed by 4 bases and J by 3 bases, leaving 10 bases between them. The CDR3 covers 13 residues. The germline gives CDR1 SNHLY, CDR2 FYNNEI. The CDR3, as DNA: TGTGCCAGCAGTGCAACAGACCTCTACGAGCAGTACTTC. Its protein is CASSATDLYEQYF.

This clone was counted only a few times. The chain links TRBV9 to TRBJ1-5; D possibly corresponds to TRBD1 (6 bases). The CDR3 totals 15 residues. In germline, CDR1 is SGDLS, CDR2 YYNGEE. V was shortened by 4 bases and J by 6 bases, with 17 bases between the two germline ends. In DNA form, the CDR3 reads TGTGCCAGCAGCCCTTTCTCAGGGGTCGGTCAGCCCCAGCATTTT. Translating gives CASSPFSGVGQPQHF.

This chain connects TRBV6-1 to TRBJ2-2; possible D gene TRBD2, 5 bases. This CDR3 contains 13 residues. V lost 3 bases to trimming and J lost 10 bases, with 12 bases between them. Germline assignment: CDR1 MNHNS and CDR2 SASEGT. In nucleotides, the CDR3 is TGTGCCAGCAGTGAGGTTTGGGAGATGGAGCTGTTTTTT. This sequence encodes CASSEVWEMELFF.

In this sample, this clone turned up a few times. The V call is TRBV19, the J call TRBJ2-7, with D possibly matching TRBD1 (5 bases). Deletions cut 6 bases from V and 8 bases from J, with 14 bases between. This CDR3 is 12 amino acids long. Germline values: CDR1 LNHDA, CDR2 SQIVND (reference sequence). CDR3 sequence: CASSAREQQQYF. The CDR3 nucleotides are TGTGCCAGTAGCGCCAGGGAACAACAGCAGTACTTC.

The chain links TRBV13 to TRBJ2-1; a possible D gene is TRBD1 (7 bases). CDR1 is PRHDT, CDR2 FYEKMQ, per germline (reference sequence). The CDR3 contains 18 residues. Trimming took off 4 bases at V and 2 bases at J, with 21 bases between the two ends. The CDR3 region has the DNA TGTGCCAGCAGCTCGTCAGGGGGAACTAGCACTCCCTACAATGAGCAGTTCTTC. The encoded protein is CASSSSGGTSTPYNEQFF.

This chain links TRBV6-5 with TRBJ1-5; perhaps TRBD1 as D (5 bases). The ends were cut back, 6 bases at V and 3 bases at J, with 12 bases in the middle. CDR1 and CDR2 (germline): MNHEY, SVGAGI. The CDR3 consists of 14 residues. CDR3 in amino acids: CASSRDSTNQPQHF. CDR3 sequence (DNA): TGTGCCAGCAGCCGCGACAGTACCAATCAGCCCCAGCATTTT.

This clone has more than one count but fewer than ten. CDR3 amino acids: CASSSTDEKLFF. The CDR3 bases are TGTGCCAGCAGTTCGACAGATGAAAAACTGTTTTTT. This chain uses TRBV27 with TRBJ1-4, with a weak D call TRBD1 (5 bases). The germline CDR1 and CDR2 sequences are MNHEY and SMNVEV (reference sequence). V shed 4 bases and J shed 6 bases, with 6 bases lying between them. The CDR3 length is 12 residues.

This chain joins TRBV11-2 and TRBJ1-2; maybe TRBD1 (6 bases). Germline V lookup: CDR1 SGHAT, CDR2 FQNNGV. This CDR3 comprises 17 residues. V was cut by 0 bases and J by 5 bases, with 19 bases left in between. The CDR3 spells CASSLDQQGGDSYGYTF. CDR3 sequence (DNA): TGTGCCAGCAGCTTAGATCAACAAGGGGGGGATTCATATGGCTACACCTTC.

V and J are TRBV30 and TRBJ2-2; TRBD2 agrees at 14 bases. Trimming cost V 4 bases and J 2 bases; bases outside gene matches: 9. Germline assignment: CDR1 GTSNPN and CDR2 SVGIG (reference sequence). The CDR3 length is 18 residues. The CDR3 loop is CAWNRGTSGGLNTGELFF. The CDR3 DNA reads TGTGCCTGGAACCGGGGGACTAGCGGGGGCCTTAACACCGGGGAGCTGTTTTTT.

The chain links TRBV19 to TRBJ2-7; the D is unclear. This CDR3 has 11 amino acids. The germline V and J ends were trimmed by 4 bases and 3 bases, with 4 bases remaining between them. Germline values: CDR1 LNHDA, CDR2 SQIVND (reference sequence). CDR3 bases: TGTGCCAGTAGTAGCAGCTACGAGCAGTACTTC. Its translation is CASSSSYEQYF.

J is TRBJ1-5 and V is TRBV6-1; perhaps TRBD1 as D (6 bases). Germline V gives CDR1 MNHNS, CDR2 SASEGT. V was trimmed by 6 bases and J by 8 bases, leaving 20 bases between them. This CDR3 has 15 residues. CDR3 protein: CASSQEVIEGEPQHF. The CDR3 DNA is TGTGCCAGCAGCCAGGAAGTCATTGAGGGGGAGCCCCAGCATTTT.

This rearrangement joins TRBV21-1 to TRBJ2-7; whether TRBD1, the table's D call, matches the DNA was not checked. TRBV21-1 counts as a pseudogene. CDR3 length equals 16 residues. CDR3 sequence (DNA): TGTGCCAGCAGCAAAGCGGACTCAGGGGACTCCTACGAGCAGTACTTC. Translated, it gives CASSKADSGDSYEQYF.